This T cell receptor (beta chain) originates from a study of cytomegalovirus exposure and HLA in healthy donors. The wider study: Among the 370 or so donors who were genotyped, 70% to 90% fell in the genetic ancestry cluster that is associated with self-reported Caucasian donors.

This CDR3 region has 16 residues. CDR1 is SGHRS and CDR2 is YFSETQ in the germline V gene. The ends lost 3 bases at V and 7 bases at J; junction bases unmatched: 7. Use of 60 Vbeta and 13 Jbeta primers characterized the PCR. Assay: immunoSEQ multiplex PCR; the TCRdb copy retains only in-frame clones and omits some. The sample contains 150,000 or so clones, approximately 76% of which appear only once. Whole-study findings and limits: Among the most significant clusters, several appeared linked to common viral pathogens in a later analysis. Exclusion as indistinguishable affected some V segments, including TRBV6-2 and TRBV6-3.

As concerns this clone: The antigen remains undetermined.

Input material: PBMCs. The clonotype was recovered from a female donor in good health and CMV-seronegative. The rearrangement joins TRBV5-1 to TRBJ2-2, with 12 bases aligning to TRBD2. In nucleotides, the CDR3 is TGCGCCAGCAGCTCCCTAGCGGGGGGGCATAGCGGGGAGCTGTTTTTT. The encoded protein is CASSSLAGGHSGELFF. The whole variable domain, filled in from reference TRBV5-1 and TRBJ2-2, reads KAGVTQTPRYLIKTRGQQVTLSCSPISGHRSVSWYQQTPGQGLQFLFEYFSETQRNKGNFPGRFSGRQFSNSRSEMNVSTLELGDSALYLCASSSLAGGHSGELFFGEGSRLTVL.